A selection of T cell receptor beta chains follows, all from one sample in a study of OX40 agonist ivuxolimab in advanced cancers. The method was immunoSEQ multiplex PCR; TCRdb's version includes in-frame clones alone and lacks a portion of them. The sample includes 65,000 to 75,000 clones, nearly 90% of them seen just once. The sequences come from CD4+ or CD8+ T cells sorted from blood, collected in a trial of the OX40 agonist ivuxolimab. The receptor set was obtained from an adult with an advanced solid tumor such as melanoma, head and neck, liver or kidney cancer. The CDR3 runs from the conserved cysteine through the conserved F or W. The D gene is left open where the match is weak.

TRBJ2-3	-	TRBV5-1	TGCGCCAGCAGCACGGGGGCTAGCACAGATACGCAGTATTTT	CASSTGASTDTQYF
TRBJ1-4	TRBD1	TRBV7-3	TGTGCCAGCAGCCTGACAGGGGGGATTAATGAAAAACTGTTTTTT	CASSLTGGINEKLFF
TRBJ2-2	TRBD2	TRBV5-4	TGTGCCAGCAGCTTGGCTTCTAGCGGGTCCTATTCGAACACCGGGGAGCTGTTTTTT	CASSLASSGSYSNTGELFF
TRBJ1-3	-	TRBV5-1	TGCGCCAGCAGCCCCAGTGGGTCTGGAAACACCATATATTTT	CASSPSGSGNTIYF
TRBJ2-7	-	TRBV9	TGTGCCAGCAGCGTAGAGGGACTTCGGGATCGCGAGCAGTACTTC	CASSVEGLRDREQYF
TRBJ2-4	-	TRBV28	TGTGCCAGCAGTCCCCGCCCGGGACAAGGAAGTTACATTCAGTACTTC	CASSPRPGQGSYIQYF
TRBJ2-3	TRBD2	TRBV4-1	TGCGCCAGCAGCCAATATCTAGCGGGAGGGGCAGATACGCAGTATTTT	CASSQYLAGGADTQYF
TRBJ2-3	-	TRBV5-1	TGCGCCAGCAGCGTACTAGTAGCCGATACGCAGTATTTT	CASSVLVADTQYF
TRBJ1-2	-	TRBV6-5	TGTGCCAGCAGCCTGGACAGCCATGGCTACACCTTC	CASSLDSHGYTF
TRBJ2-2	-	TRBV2	TGTGCCAGCACCAGTGGGTCCGGGGAGCTGTTTTTT	CASTSGSGELFF
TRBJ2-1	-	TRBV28	TGTGCCAGCAGTTTACCCAACGGCCACAATGAGCAGTTCTTC	CASSLPNGHNEQFF
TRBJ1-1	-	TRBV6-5	TGTGCCAGCAGTTACTCGGGTTCCAGGCGCACTGAAGCTTTCTTT	CASSYSGSRRTEAFF
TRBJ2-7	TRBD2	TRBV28	TGTGCCAGCAGTTTTCGACTAGCGGGAGCCTACGAGCAGTACTTC	CASSFRLAGAYEQYF
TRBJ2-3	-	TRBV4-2	TGTGCCAGCAGCCAACGGGGACGCCCCACAGATACGCAGTATTTT	CASSQRGRPTDTQYF
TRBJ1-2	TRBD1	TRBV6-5	TGTGCCAGCATGAGGACAGGCCTAAGCTATGGCTACACCTTC	CASMRTGLSYGYTF
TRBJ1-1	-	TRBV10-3	TGTGCCATCAGTGAGGGATCTTCTGTGCCTGAAGCTTTCTTT	CAISEGSSVPEAFF
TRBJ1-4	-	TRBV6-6	TGTGCCAGCAGCAGGACGGCTAATGAAAAACTGTTTTTT	CASSRTANEKLFF
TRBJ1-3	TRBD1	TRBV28	TGTGCCAGCAGTTCGGGACAGATCTCTGGAAACACCATATATTTT	CASSSGQISGNTIYF
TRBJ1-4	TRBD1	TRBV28	TGTGCCAGCAGTTTTGGACAGGGGCGAGAAAAACTGTTTTTT	CASSFGQGREKLFF